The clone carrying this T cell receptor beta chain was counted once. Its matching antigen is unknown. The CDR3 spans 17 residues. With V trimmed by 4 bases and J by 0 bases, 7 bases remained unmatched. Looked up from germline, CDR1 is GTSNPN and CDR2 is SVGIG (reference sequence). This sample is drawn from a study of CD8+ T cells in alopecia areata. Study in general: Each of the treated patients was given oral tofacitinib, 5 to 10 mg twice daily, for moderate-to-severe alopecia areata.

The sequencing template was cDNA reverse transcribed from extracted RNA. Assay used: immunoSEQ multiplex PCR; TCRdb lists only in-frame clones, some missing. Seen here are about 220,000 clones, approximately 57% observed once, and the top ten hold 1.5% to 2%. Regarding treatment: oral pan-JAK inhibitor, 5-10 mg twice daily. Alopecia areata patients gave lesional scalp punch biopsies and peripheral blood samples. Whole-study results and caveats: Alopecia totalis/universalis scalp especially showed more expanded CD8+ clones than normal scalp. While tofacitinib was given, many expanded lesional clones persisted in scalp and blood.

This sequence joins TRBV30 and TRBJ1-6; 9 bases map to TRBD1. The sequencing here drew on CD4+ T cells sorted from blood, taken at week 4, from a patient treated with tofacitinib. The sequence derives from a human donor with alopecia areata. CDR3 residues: CAWTYDRGSSYNSPLHF. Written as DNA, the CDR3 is TGTGCCTGGACTTATGACAGGGGGAGCTCCTATAATTCACCCCTCCACTTT.